The 17 T cell receptor beta chains below were found in one sample sequenced in a study of cytomegalovirus exposure and HLA in healthy donors. Vbeta (60) and Jbeta (13) primers were used in the PCR. This table comes from immunoSEQ multiplex PCR, and its TCRdb copy is limited to in-frame clones, with some not included. The sample carries 100,000 to 150,000 clones, approximately 80% recorded once. The specimen was PBMCs. The receptors were gathered from a female donor in good health and CMV-seropositive.

The chain joins TRBV4-1 to TRBJ1-5, with TRBD1 matching over 7 bases. With 1 base clipped from V and 6 bases from J, the junction kept 3 bases outside the gene matches. This CDR3 has 14 residues. CDR1 is MGHRA, CDR2 YSYEKL, per germline. The CDR3 spells CASSQGQGSQPQHF. The CDR3 DNA reads TGCGCCAGCAGCCAAGGACAGGGTAGTCAGCCCCAGCATTTT.

The rearrangement links TRBV18 to TRBJ2-3; TRBD1 matches at 8 bases. CDR1 is KGHSH and CDR2 is LQKENI in the germline V gene. Trimming cost V 3 bases and J 6 bases; bases outside gene matches: 5. The CDR3 is made up of 14 amino acids. The CDR3, as DNA: TGTGCCAGCTCACCGGGACAGGACGGGGATACGCAGTATTTT. Translated, it gives CASSPGQDGDTQYF.

With respect to this clone: A junction end diverges from the germline sequence, so it may reflect a read error. The rearrangement joins TRBV7-9 to TRBJ1-3, with D perhaps TRBD1 (5 bases). Germline loops: CDR1 SEHNR, CDR2 FQNEAQ (reference sequence). The CDR3 loop spans 17 amino acids. The CDR3 bases are TGTTCCAGCAGCTTTGGACACCCAACAGCACCAGGAAACACCATATATTTT. Translating it yields CSSSFGHPTAPGNTIYF. Looking up the rest from reference TRBV7-9 and TRBJ1-3 gives the full variable domain: DTGVSQNPRHKITKRGQNVTFRCDPISEHNRLYWYRQTLGQGPEFLTYFQNEAQLEKSRLLSDRFSAERPKGSFSTLEIQRTEQGDSAMYLCSSSFGHPTAPGNTIYFGEGSWLTVV.

This clone was detected a few times. The chain links TRBV2 to TRBJ2-1, with a weak D call TRBD1 (6 bases). CDR1 and CDR2 (germline): SNHLY, FYNNEI. CDR3 length equals 10 residues. Trimming took off 8 bases at V and 11 bases at J, with 10 bases between the two ends. CDR3 loop: CASLDRKQFF. The CDR3 DNA is TGTGCCAGCTTGGACAGAAAGCAGTTCTTC.

This clone showed up just once. This chain uses TRBV2 with TRBJ2-5; 10 nucleotides match TRBD1. The CDR3 runs 14 residues. The trim removed 7 bases at V and 8 bases at J, leaving 10 bases unmatched. Germline V gene data show CDR1 as SNHLY and CDR2 as FYNNEI. Written as DNA, the CDR3 is TGTGCCAGCAAGCGACAGGGGGCCCTCCGAACCCAGTACTTC. This codes for CASKRQGALRTQYF.

The rearrangement uses TRBV7-3 and TRBJ2-1, with TRBD2 matching 7 bases. Germline assignment: CDR1 SGHTA and CDR2 FQGTGA. V shed 5 bases and J 9 bases; nucleotides not matched to a gene: 10. The CDR3 totals 14 residues. The CDR3 sequence: CASSRSGLDGEQFF. The CDR3 DNA is TGTGCCAGCAGCCGATCCGGACTAGACGGTGAGCAGTTCTTC.

The genes are TRBV21-1 and TRBJ2-7; the D segment call TRBD1 is taken from the table without a DNA check. TRBV21-1 is assigned pseudogene status. The CDR3 is 18 amino acids. This chain's CDR3 is CASSKDGVWGSSSYEQYF. The CDR3 nucleotides read TGTGCCAGCAGCAAAGATGGCGTTTGGGGCTCAAGCTCCTACGAGCAGTACTTC.

This clone was counted once. The V and J genes are TRBV18 and TRBJ1-1; D is perhaps TRBD1 (6 bases). The CDR3 covers 15 residues. Trimming removed 8 bases at V and 2 bases at J, with 18 bases between. The germline V gene has CDR1 KGHSH and CDR2 LQKENI. CDR3 protein: CASNPSRDINTEAFF. CDR3 DNA sequence: TGTGCCAGCAACCCCTCCCGGGACATCAACACTGAAGCTTTCTTT.

On this clone itself: Other DNA sequences from this sample encode an identical CDR3 as well. This chain joins TRBV5-1 and TRBJ2-5, with 11 bases matching TRBD1. CDR1 is SGHRS and CDR2 is YFSETQ in the germline V gene. This CDR3 is 16 amino acids long. With 4 bases clipped from V and 3 bases from J, the junction kept 8 bases outside the gene matches. The CDR3 DNA sequence: TGCGCCAGCAGCACAACCGGGACAGGGGGGGAAGAGACCCAGTACTTC. As protein: CASSTTGTGGEETQYF.

This chain uses TRBV6-1 with TRBJ1-2, with D possibly matching TRBD1 (6 bases). V was trimmed by 6 bases and J by 0 bases, leaving 20 bases between them. CDR3 length: 17 amino acids. Germline loops: CDR1 MNHNS, CDR2 SASEGT. The CDR3 is CASREKRTGSSNYGYTF. For the CDR3, the DNA is TGTGCCAGCAGAGAAAAACGCACAGGGTCCTCTAACTATGGCTACACCTTC.

The V and J genes are TRBV10-3 and TRBJ1-1; D possibly corresponds to TRBD1 (5 bases). V was pared by 0 bases and J by 0 bases, with 17 bases between. The V gene's germline CDR1 is ENHRY and CDR2 SYGVKD. The CDR3 has 18 residues. CDR3 nucleotides: TGTGCCATCAGTGAGTCGAAAACCCGTTCAGGGTTGAACACTGAAGCTTTCTTT. Translating it yields CAISESKTRSGLNTEAFF.

The chain is built from TRBV4-2 and TRBJ1-1; D is uncertain. With 0 bases removed from V and 7 bases from J, the gap between germline ends came to 12 bases. The germline CDR1 and CDR2 sequences are LGHNA and YNFKEQ. This CDR3 is built from 14 residues. CDR3 region: CASSQDSGRSEAFF. Here the CDR3 DNA reads TGTGCCAGCAGCCAAGATTCCGGTCGGAGTGAAGCTTTCTTT.

Turning to this clone: At one of its ends the junction is not consistent with the germline gene, which may arise from a read error. The rearrangement joins TRBV19 to TRBJ2-7; tentatively, D is TRBD2 (6 bases). This CDR3 is 16 amino acids long. Germline V gives CDR1 LNHDA, CDR2 SQIVND (reference sequence). For the CDR3, the DNA is TGTGCCAGTAGTATCCGGGACTTTACTCACTCCAACGAGCAGTACTTC. Its protein product is CASSIRDFTHSNEQYF.

The rearrangement joins TRBV29-1 to TRBJ2-7; 8 nucleotides agree with TRBD1. Germline V gene lookup returns CDR1 SQVTM and CDR2 ANQGSEA. The CDR3 runs to 14 residues. The J segment lost 6 bases and the V segment lost 2 bases, leaving 9 bases of the junction unmatched. The CDR3 spells CSVESSGQGSEQYF. In DNA, the CDR3 is TGCAGCGTTGAAAGTAGTGGACAGGGTAGCGAGCAGTACTTC.

The chain has TRBV6-1 and TRBJ1-1, with D possibly matching TRBD1 (5 bases). The CDR3 has 14 amino acids. CDR1 MNHNS and CDR2 SASEGT come from the germline V gene. Trimming took off 8 bases at V and 5 bases at J, with 18 bases between the two ends. The CDR3 is CASLGLQVRTEAFF. As DNA, the CDR3 is TGTGCCAGCCTTGGATTACAGGTCAGAACTGAAGCTTTCTTT.

This rearrangement joins TRBV5-1 to TRBJ2-5, with 12 bases identical to TRBD2. Germline V gene data show CDR1 as SGHRS and CDR2 as YFSETQ. V dropped 0 bases and J dropped 11; count of bases not matched to a gene: 8. This CDR3 is 15 amino acids long. In nucleotides, the CDR3 is TGCGCCAGCAGCTTGGTGACTAGCGGGAGTTCGGAGCAGTACTTC. Translating it yields CASSLVTSGSSEQYF.

This chain connects TRBV30 to TRBJ1-3; TRBD1 might be the D (5 bases). Germline V gene sequence: CDR1 GTSNPN, CDR2 SVGIG (reference sequence). V was pared by 0 bases and J by 0 bases, with 6 bases between. The CDR3 is made up of 14 amino acids. The CDR3 loop is CAWSVQDSGNTIYF. CDR3 bases: TGTGCCTGGAGTGTACAGGACTCTGGAAACACCATATATTTT.